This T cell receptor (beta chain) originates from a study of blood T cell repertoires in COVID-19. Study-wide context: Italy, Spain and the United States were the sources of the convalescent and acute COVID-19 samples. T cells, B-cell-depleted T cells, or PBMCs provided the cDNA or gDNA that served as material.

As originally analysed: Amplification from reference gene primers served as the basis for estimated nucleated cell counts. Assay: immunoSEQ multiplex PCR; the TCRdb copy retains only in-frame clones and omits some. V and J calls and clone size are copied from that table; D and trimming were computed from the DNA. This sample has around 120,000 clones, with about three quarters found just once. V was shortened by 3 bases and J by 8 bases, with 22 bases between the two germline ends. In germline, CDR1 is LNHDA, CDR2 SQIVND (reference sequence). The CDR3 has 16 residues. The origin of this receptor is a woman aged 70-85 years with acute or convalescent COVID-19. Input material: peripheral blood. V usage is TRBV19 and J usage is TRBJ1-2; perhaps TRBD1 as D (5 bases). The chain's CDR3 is CASSMSHRKGIFGYTF. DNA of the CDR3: TGTGCCAGTAGTATGTCACACAGGAAGGGGATTTTCGGCTACACCTTC.